The clone carrying this TCR beta chain showed up just a few times. V was trimmed by 3 bases and J by 0 bases, leaving 8 bases between them. CDR3 length: 13 residues. Germline loops: CDR1 DFQATT, CDR2 SNEGSKA (reference sequence). Time point indicated: patch test 2, 6 weeks after DPC sensitization. The treatment here: therapeutic diphenylcyclopropenone sensitization with weekly scalp DPC. Sample donors consisted of patients with alopecia, aged 18 to 70 years, who were suitable for DPC. Total RNA was extracted from unfractionated whole blood. TCRdb used MiXCR to reprocess the RACE reads, holding one entry per CDR3 protein. The sample yields some 71,000 distinct CDR3 sequences, 10% seen once. This sample is part of a study of human T cells and chemical hapten exposure.

The sequences come from whole blood, collected in connection with sensitization to the hapten diphenylcyclopropenone (DPC). The receptor was derived from a woman in her fifties or sixties with alopecia areata. Some clones in this sample may be carry-over from other donors' samples. The rearrangement links TRBV20-1 to TRBJ1-1, with D maybe TRBD1 (5 bases). The CDR3 region has the DNA TGCAGTGCTAGCGGGACGGTGAACACTGAAGCTTTCTTT. As protein: CSASGTVNTEAFF.